The text below deals with one T cell receptor (beta chain). Treatment given: around 19 received Ad26.COV2.S at low or high dose, single or two shots; 5 received placebo; per-sample allocation not given. At day 63 after the first vaccine or placebo injection, samples were drawn. Data came from immunoSEQ multiplex PCR; TCRdb stores just in-frame clones and leaves some out. In the table there are 350,000 to 450,000 clones, roughly 84% of which are singletons. V dropped 8 bases and J dropped 5 bases, with 12 bases sitting between them. This CDR3 has 12 amino acids. This sample was taken from a study of Ad26.COV2.S vaccination and SARS-CoV-2 variants.

The specimen comprised peripheral blood, sampled in a trial of Ad26.COV2.S vaccine versus placebo. V usage is TRBV12-3 or TRBV12-4 and J usage is TRBJ1-2; perhaps TRBD1 as D (6 bases). The TCR sequence derives from a person between 18 and 65 years old who received the Ad26.COV2.S COVID-19 vaccine or a placebo. The CDR3 region is CASSSGVYGYTF. The CDR3 DNA follows: TGTGCCAGCTCGTCAGGGGTATATGGCTACACCTTC.